This record looks at one T cell receptor beta chain sequence and its context. The antigen is undetermined. The data derive from a study of T cell responses to AZD1222 COVID-19 vaccine. Study-level results: Without day 14 samples, only post-peak T cell repertoires were studied. The reported proportion of spike-specific TCRs targeting unmutated variant regions was nearly half.

Some clones are missing from TCRdb's copy, which holds only in-frame ones; the method was immunoSEQ multiplex PCR. This sample carries some 110,000 clones, 88% of them seen once, and the ten largest clones take around a tenth. Germline CDR1 and CDR2: MNHEY and SMNVEV (reference sequence). This CDR3 is 23 amino acids long. Trimming removed 0 bases at V and 4 bases at J, with 35 bases between. The sample here was peripheral blood, taken on day 0 of AZD1222 vaccination. The genes are TRBV27 and TRBJ2-3; the D call may be TRBD1 or TRBD2 (7 bases each). The TCR sequence derives from an adult in good health. CDR3: CASSLSRTGILDSKGGYADTQYF. For the CDR3, the DNA is TGTGCCAGCAGTTTATCGAGGACAGGTATTCTTGACTCCAAGGGAGGGTACGCAGATACGCAGTATTTT.